A selection of T cell receptor beta chains follows, all from one sample in a study of neurological immune-mediated disorders. TCRdb used MiXCR to reprocess the 5' RACE reads, holding one entry per CDR3 protein. In the table there are some 29,000 distinct CDR3 sequences, about 6.2% of which are singletons. The sequenced sample was PBMCs. The receptor source for this set is a woman in her 50s in good health. CDR3s include the opening cysteine and the closing phenylalanine or tryptophan. Fields, in order: V gene, CDR3 length, J gene, D gene, clone size, CDR3 protein, CDR3 DNA. D genes are given only for firm matches. A clone size is listed for some rows: how often the clone was seen (once, few, many), or a class if it is expanded.

v_call: TRBV7-2
cdr3_length: 17
j_call: TRBJ2-1
d_call: -
clone_size: many
cdr3_aa: CASSSLQLRQGGDEQFF
cdr3_nt: TGTGCCAGCAGCTCCCTTCAACTACGACAGGGAGGCGATGAGCAGTTCTTC

v_call: TRBV9
cdr3_length: 18
j_call: TRBJ2-3
d_call: TRBD2
clone_size: many
cdr3_aa: CASSVGAGGQSGTDTQYF
cdr3_nt: TGTGCCAGCAGCGTAGGAGCGGGGGGGCAGAGCGGCACAGATACGCAGTATTTT

v_call: TRBV5-1
cdr3_length: 15
j_call: TRBJ1-1
d_call: -
clone_size: many
cdr3_aa: CASRASGGPNTEAFF
cdr3_nt: TGCGCCAGCAGGGCCTCGGGGGGACCGAACACTGAAGCTTTCTTT

v_call: TRBV24-1
cdr3_length: 16
j_call: TRBJ1-5
d_call: -
clone_size: many
cdr3_aa: CATSDGTRAHNQPQHF
cdr3_nt: TGTGCCACCAGTGACGGGACCAGGGCCCACAATCAGCCCCAGCATTTT

v_call: TRBV20-1
cdr3_length: 13
j_call: TRBJ2-1
d_call: TRBD1
clone_size: many
cdr3_aa: CSAPGQGANEQFF
cdr3_nt: TGCAGTGCCCCGGGACAGGGCGCCAATGAGCAGTTCTTC

v_call: TRBV7-2
cdr3_length: 13
j_call: TRBJ2-7
d_call: -
clone_size: many
cdr3_aa: CASRRIVPYEQYF
cdr3_nt: TGTGCCAGCAGACGTATTGTCCCCTACGAGCAGTACTTC

v_call: TRBV4-1
cdr3_length: 16
j_call: TRBJ2-7
d_call: TRBD2
clone_size: many
cdr3_aa: CASSQAGAGGPYEQYF
cdr3_nt: TGCGCCAGCAGCCAAGCGGGAGCGGGGGGCCCCTACGAGCAGTACTTC

v_call: TRBV11-2
cdr3_length: 15
j_call: TRBJ1-2
d_call: -
clone_size: many
cdr3_aa: CASSLDGAGWYGYTF
cdr3_nt: TGTGCCAGCAGCTTAGATGGAGCAGGGTGGTATGGCTACACCTTC

v_call: TRBV5-4
cdr3_length: 15
j_call: TRBJ1-6
d_call: TRBD1
clone_size: -
cdr3_aa: CASSLTGDPRSPLHF
cdr3_nt: TGTGCCAGCAGCTTGACAGGGGACCCCCGTTCACCCCTCCACTTT

v_call: TRBV24-1
cdr3_length: 15
j_call: TRBJ2-7
d_call: TRBD1
clone_size: many
cdr3_aa: CATSDLGTGNYEQYF
cdr3_nt: TGTGCCACCAGTGATTTAGGGACAGGCAACTACGAGCAGTACTTC

v_call: TRBV28
cdr3_length: 12
j_call: TRBJ2-7
d_call: TRBD1
clone_size: many
cdr3_aa: CASSGVGQGQYF
cdr3_nt: TGTGCCAGCAGTGGGGTGGGACAGGGCCAGTACTTC

v_call: TRBV7-7
cdr3_length: 13
j_call: TRBJ1-6
d_call: -
clone_size: many
cdr3_aa: CASSSGGDSPLHF
cdr3_nt: TGTGCCAGCAGCTCCGGGGGTGATTCACCCCTCCACTTT

v_call: TRBV6-5
cdr3_length: 14
j_call: TRBJ2-1
d_call: -
clone_size: many
cdr3_aa: CATRVGASYNEQFF
cdr3_nt: TGTGCCACCAGAGTCGGGGCATCGTACAATGAGCAGTTCTTC

v_call: TRBV20-1
cdr3_length: 15
j_call: TRBJ1-2
d_call: TRBD1
clone_size: many
cdr3_aa: CSATIATQGNYGYTF
cdr3_nt: TGCAGTGCTACGATAGCTACACAGGGGAACTATGGCTACACCTTC

v_call: TRBV29-1
cdr3_length: 10
j_call: TRBJ2-2
d_call: -
clone_size: many
cdr3_aa: CSVYSGELFF
cdr3_nt: TGCAGCGTCTATAGCGGGGAGCTGTTTTTT

v_call: TRBV7-9
cdr3_length: 15
j_call: TRBJ2-2
d_call: -
clone_size: many
cdr3_aa: CASSLMGPDTGELFF
cdr3_nt: TGTGCCAGCAGCTTAATGGGACCCGACACCGGGGAGCTGTTTTTT

v_call: TRBV20-1
cdr3_length: 14
j_call: TRBJ1-5
d_call: TRBD1
clone_size: many
cdr3_aa: CSARGDREHQPQHF
cdr3_nt: TGCAGTGCTAGAGGGGACAGGGAGCATCAGCCCCAGCATTTT

v_call: TRBV7-2
cdr3_length: 16
j_call: TRBJ2-3
d_call: TRBD1
clone_size: many
cdr3_aa: CASSSRGSINTDTQYF
cdr3_nt: TGTGCCAGCAGTTCCAGGGGGTCAATTAACACAGATACGCAGTATTTT

v_call: TRBV7-2
cdr3_length: 16
j_call: TRBJ2-7
d_call: -
clone_size: many
cdr3_aa: CASSPEARVETYEQYF
cdr3_nt: TGTGCCAGCAGCCCCGAGGCCAGGGTAGAAACCTACGAGCAGTACTTC

v_call: TRBV5-1
cdr3_length: 15
j_call: TRBJ1-1
d_call: TRBD1
clone_size: -
cdr3_aa: CASGYRAGTGAEAFF
cdr3_nt: TGCGCAAGCGGCTACCGAGCCGGGACAGGGGCTGAAGCTTTCTTT

v_call: TRBV11-2
cdr3_length: 15
j_call: TRBJ2-5
d_call: -
clone_size: many
cdr3_aa: CASSLEGREAETQYF
cdr3_nt: TGTGCCAGCAGCTTAGAAGGCAGGGAGGCGGAGACCCAGTACTTC

v_call: TRBV5-1
cdr3_length: 13
j_call: TRBJ2-1
d_call: -
clone_size: many
cdr3_aa: CASSLGQLNEQFF
cdr3_nt: TGCGCCAGCAGCTTGGGTCAGCTCAATGAGCAGTTCTTC

v_call: TRBV29-1
cdr3_length: 13
j_call: TRBJ2-2
d_call: TRBD2
clone_size: many
cdr3_aa: CSVRAGVPGELFF
cdr3_nt: TGCAGCGTGAGAGCGGGAGTCCCCGGGGAGCTGTTTTTT

v_call: TRBV28
cdr3_length: 11
j_call: TRBJ1-5
d_call: -
clone_size: many
cdr3_aa: CASSFFGPQHF
cdr3_nt: TGTGCCAGCAGTTTCTTCGGGCCCCAGCATTTT

v_call: TRBV21-1
cdr3_length: 14
j_call: TRBJ1-1
d_call: -
clone_size: many
cdr3_aa: CASRQPRLNTEAFF
cdr3_nt: TGTGCCAGCAGACAACCACGGTTGAACACTGAAGCTTTCTTT

v_call: TRBV15
cdr3_length: 12
j_call: TRBJ2-4
d_call: TRBD1
clone_size: many
cdr3_aa: CATSGTGLVQYF
cdr3_nt: TGTGCCACCAGCGGGACAGGGTTGGTTCAGTACTTC

v_call: TRBV6-2/TRBV6-3
cdr3_length: 12
j_call: TRBJ2-7
d_call: -
clone_size: -
cdr3_aa: CAISYSNVEQYF
cdr3_nt: TGTGCTATCAGTTATAGTAACGTCGAGCAGTACTTC

v_call: TRBV20-1
cdr3_length: 16
j_call: TRBJ2-7
d_call: TRBD1
clone_size: many
cdr3_aa: CSASGQVTVSSYEQYF
cdr3_nt: TGCAGTGCTAGTGGACAGGTTACGGTCAGCTCCTACGAGCAGTACTTC

v_call: TRBV15
cdr3_length: 14
j_call: TRBJ2-7
d_call: -
clone_size: many
cdr3_aa: CATSRPDYPGEQYF
cdr3_nt: TGTGCCACCAGCAGACCGGACTATCCCGGTGAGCAGTACTTC

v_call: TRBV4-1
cdr3_length: 11
j_call: TRBJ2-5
d_call: -
clone_size: many
cdr3_aa: CASSHKDSQYF
cdr3_nt: TGCGCCAGCAGCCACAAGGATTCCCAGTACTTC

v_call: TRBV20-1
cdr3_length: 14
j_call: TRBJ2-2
d_call: -
clone_size: many
cdr3_aa: CSATSDSNTGELFF
cdr3_nt: TGCAGTGCTACTAGCGACTCGAACACCGGGGAGCTGTTTTTT

v_call: TRBV7-8
cdr3_length: 17
j_call: TRBJ2-3
d_call: TRBD2
clone_size: many
cdr3_aa: CASSLAGAGGLGDTQYF
cdr3_nt: TGTGCCAGCAGCTTAGCCGGGGCGGGGGGCCTCGGGGATACGCAGTATTTT

v_call: TRBV28
cdr3_length: 13
j_call: TRBJ1-1
d_call: -
clone_size: many
cdr3_aa: CASSSTGTTEAFF
cdr3_nt: TGTGCCAGCAGTTCAACCGGGACGACTGAAGCTTTCTTT

v_call: TRBV20-1
cdr3_length: 14
j_call: TRBJ2-2
d_call: -
clone_size: -
cdr3_aa: CSARGLANTGELFF
cdr3_nt: TGCAGTGCTAGGGGCCTAGCGAACACCGGGGAGCTGTTTTTT

v_call: TRBV5-1
cdr3_length: 13
j_call: TRBJ1-1
d_call: -
clone_size: many
cdr3_aa: CASSEDRNTEAFF
cdr3_nt: TGCGCCAGCAGCGAGGACAGGAACACTGAAGCTTTCTTT

v_call: TRBV20-1
cdr3_length: 15
j_call: TRBJ2-2
d_call: TRBD1
clone_size: many
cdr3_aa: CSARDQTGGTGELFF
cdr3_nt: TGCAGTGCTAGAGACCAGACAGGGGGCACCGGGGAGCTGTTTTTT

v_call: TRBV4-3
cdr3_length: 16
j_call: TRBJ2-5
d_call: -
clone_size: many
cdr3_aa: CASSQNPPALSETQYF
cdr3_nt: TGCGCCAGCAGCCAAAATCCTCCGGCTCTTTCGGAGACCCAGTACTTC

v_call: TRBV28
cdr3_length: 12
j_call: TRBJ1-1
d_call: -
clone_size: many
cdr3_aa: CASSLFGRQAFF
cdr3_nt: TGTGCCAGCAGTTTATTCGGGCGACAAGCTTTCTTT

v_call: TRBV28
cdr3_length: 15
j_call: TRBJ1-2
d_call: TRBD1
clone_size: medium-sized
cdr3_aa: CASSFRDRGLGGYTF
cdr3_nt: TGTGCCAGCAGTTTCCGGGACAGGGGGCTGGGAGGCTACACCTTC

v_call: TRBV7-2
cdr3_length: 15
j_call: TRBJ2-7
d_call: TRBD2
clone_size: many
cdr3_aa: CASSILPGLVYEQYF
cdr3_nt: TGTGCCAGCAGCATACTACCGGGACTAGTTTACGAGCAGTACTTC

v_call: TRBV19
cdr3_length: 15
j_call: TRBJ2-1
d_call: TRBD2
clone_size: many
cdr3_aa: CASSPGTSGSDEQFF
cdr3_nt: TGTGCCAGTAGCCCCGGGACTAGCGGGAGTGATGAGCAGTTCTTC

v_call: TRBV28
cdr3_length: 13
j_call: TRBJ2-7
d_call: -
clone_size: -
cdr3_aa: CASISGFQAEQYF
cdr3_nt: TGTGCCAGCATTTCGGGCTTCCAGGCTGAGCAGTACTTC

v_call: TRBV5-1
cdr3_length: 16
j_call: TRBJ2-3
d_call: TRBD2
clone_size: many
cdr3_aa: CASSLRLAGGTDTQYF
cdr3_nt: TGCGCCAGCAGCTTGAGGCTAGCGGGAGGCACAGATACGCAGTATTTT

v_call: TRBV5-1
cdr3_length: 14
j_call: TRBJ1-1
d_call: TRBD1
clone_size: many
cdr3_aa: CASSSSGGNTEAFF
cdr3_nt: TGCGCCAGCAGCTCGTCAGGGGGGAACACTGAAGCTTTCTTT

v_call: TRBV20-1
cdr3_length: 13
j_call: TRBJ1-2
d_call: -
clone_size: many
cdr3_aa: CSADRFDSYGYTF
cdr3_nt: TGCAGTGCCGACCGATTTGACAGCTATGGCTACACCTTC

v_call: TRBV5-1
cdr3_length: 16
j_call: TRBJ1-4
d_call: -
clone_size: many
cdr3_aa: CASSPNDGRNNEKLFF
cdr3_nt: TGCGCCAGCAGCCCTAATGACGGACGGAATAATGAAAAACTGTTTTTT

v_call: TRBV2
cdr3_length: 14
j_call: TRBJ1-6
d_call: -
clone_size: many
cdr3_aa: CASKRTPNNSPLHF
cdr3_nt: TGTGCCTCAAAACGGACGCCTAATAATTCACCCCTCCACTTT

v_call: TRBV7-9
cdr3_length: 12
j_call: TRBJ1-4
d_call: -
clone_size: many
cdr3_aa: CASSLDFEKLFF
cdr3_nt: TGTGCCAGCAGCTTAGATTTTGAAAAACTGTTTTTT

v_call: TRBV20-1
cdr3_length: 19
j_call: TRBJ2-4
d_call: -
clone_size: many
cdr3_aa: CSATRFGPREGVAKNIQYF
cdr3_nt: TGCAGTGCAACTCGATTTGGGCCCAGGGAAGGGGTAGCCAAAAACATTCAGTACTTC

v_call: TRBV13
cdr3_length: 15
j_call: TRBJ2-1
d_call: TRBD1
clone_size: many
cdr3_aa: CASSFRQGRRNEQFF
cdr3_nt: TGTGCCAGCAGCTTCAGACAGGGGCGCCGCAATGAGCAGTTCTTC

v_call: TRBV12-3/TRBV12-4
cdr3_length: 14
j_call: TRBJ2-7
d_call: TRBD1
clone_size: many
cdr3_aa: CASSSNRDSYEQYF
cdr3_nt: TGTGCCAGCAGTTCGAACCGGGACAGTTACGAGCAGTACTTC

v_call: TRBV5-5
cdr3_length: 17
j_call: TRBJ2-1
d_call: TRBD2
clone_size: once
cdr3_aa: CASSSSGLAGRLNEQFF
cdr3_nt: TGTGCCAGCAGCTCCTCGGGACTAGCGGGGCGACTCAATGAGCAGTTCTTC

v_call: TRBV29-1
cdr3_length: 18
j_call: TRBJ2-3
d_call: TRBD2
clone_size: many
cdr3_aa: CSAVVIWTSGETADTQYF
cdr3_nt: TGCAGCGCCGTCGTCATTTGGACTAGCGGGGAGACGGCAGATACGCAGTATTTT

v_call: TRBV20-1
cdr3_length: 15
j_call: TRBJ2-7
d_call: -
clone_size: -
cdr3_aa: CSARGPPGGGYEQYF
cdr3_nt: TGCAGTGCTAGAGGACCTCCTGGGGGAGGCTACGAGCAGTACTTC

v_call: TRBV7-6
cdr3_length: 15
j_call: TRBJ2-3
d_call: -
clone_size: many
cdr3_aa: CASSLLVKNTDTQYF
cdr3_nt: TGTGCCAGCAGCTTACTGGTCAAAAACACAGATACGCAGTATTTT

v_call: TRBV5-4
cdr3_length: 13
j_call: TRBJ2-1
d_call: -
clone_size: -
cdr3_aa: CASSQDTPVGQFF
cdr3_nt: TGTGCCAGCAGCCAAGACACTCCGGTCGGACAGTTCTTC

v_call: TRBV19
cdr3_length: 13
j_call: TRBJ1-1
d_call: -
clone_size: -
cdr3_aa: CASSIKENTEAFF
cdr3_nt: TGTGCCAGTAGTATAAAGGAGAACACTGAAGCTTTCTTT

v_call: TRBV20-1
cdr3_length: 15
j_call: TRBJ1-5
d_call: -
clone_size: many
cdr3_aa: CSASHAGHSNQPQHF
cdr3_nt: TGCAGTGCTAGCCATGCGGGACACAGCAATCAGCCCCAGCATTTT

v_call: TRBV7-6
cdr3_length: 13
j_call: TRBJ2-7
d_call: -
clone_size: many
cdr3_aa: CASSLGASYEQYF
cdr3_nt: TGTGCCAGCAGCTTAGGAGCATCCTACGAGCAGTACTTC

v_call: TRBV5-1
cdr3_length: 15
j_call: TRBJ1-6
d_call: -
clone_size: many
cdr3_aa: CASSLGGLGTSPLHF
cdr3_nt: TGCGCCAGCAGCTTGGGGGGCCTCGGGACTTCACCCCTCCACTTT